This entry is about one T cell receptor (beta chain). The germline V gene has CDR1 MNHEY and CDR2 SVGAGI. V was clipped by 7 bases and J by 3 bases, with 15 bases between them. The CDR3 runs to 14 residues. The method was immunoSEQ multiplex PCR; TCRdb's version includes in-frame clones alone and lacks a portion of them. The repertoire includes about 30,000 clones, 75% to 90% of them detected once, and approximately 3.7% sits in the top ten. This specimen belongs to a study of PD-L1 blockade in urothelial cancer. Study-level background: Blood analysis took place 3 weeks (second dose) and 6 weeks after treatment start.

This chain uses TRBV6-5 with TRBJ1-1; a possible D gene is TRBD1 (6 bases). Sequencing used PBMCs, obtained around atezolizumab (anti-PD-L1) treatment. The sequence was obtained from a man aged 50 to 59 with urothelial cancer. CDR3 bases: TGTGCCAGCAATAAACAGCCAGGGGACACTGAAGCTTTCTTT. This encodes CASNKQPGDTEAFF.